A single T cell receptor (beta chain) is shown here with its context. This could be a read error, since a much larger clone is one nucleotide away. The CDR3 does not end in the conserved phenylalanine or tryptophan, so this is likely a read error. Germline V gene lookup returns CDR1 SNHLY and CDR2 FYNNEI. The CDR3 runs 15 residues. J gave up 7 bases and V 3 bases, and 10 bases lay outside the gene matches. This specimen comes from a study of regulatory T cells in long-lasting Graves disease. The time point was: persistent/refractory GD, antithyroid drugs over 5 years with positive TRAb. RNA isolated from PBMCs was used to make the TCR library. Arm-PCR of CDR3 regions with iRepertoire HTBI primers generated TCR beta libraries. TCRdb re-derived calls from the multiplex PCR reads in MiXCR, one entry per CDR3 protein. The data hold hundreds of thousands of distinct CDR3 sequences, with around 30% observed a single time.

The sample consisted of peripheral blood mononuclear cells (PBMCs), taken when the disease was refractory, from a patient treated with antithyroid drugs. The chain employs TRBV2 and TRBJ1-2; 8 nucleotides agree with TRBD1. The clonotype was recovered from a female donor with Graves disease. The CDR3 DNA reads TGTGCCAGCAGTGATCGTCAGGGGGCGCAGGGTGGCTACACCCTC. This gives the protein CASSDRQGAQGGYTL.